This is a list of T cell receptor beta chains from one sample in a study of cytomegalovirus exposure and HLA in healthy donors. Assay: immunoSEQ multiplex PCR; the TCRdb copy retains only in-frame clones and omits some. The top ten hold approximately 2.4% of the sample, which has 90,000 to 120,000 clones, roughly 82% seen once. Sequenced: PBMCs. The source is a young man in good health and CMV-seropositive. Each CDR3 is given with its conserved first and last residue. The D gene is left open where the match is weak. For some rows the clone size is stated as once, few or many, or as a class when expanded; others skip it.

d_gene: TRBD1; v_gene: TRBV30; j_gene: TRBJ1-5; abundance: .; CDR3nt: TGTGCCTGGAGAAGTACAGGGGGTAGCAATCAGCCCCAGCATTTT; CDR3aa: CAWRSTGGSNQPQHF
d_gene: .; v_gene: TRBV18; j_gene: TRBJ2-2; abundance: .; CDR3nt: TGTGCCAGCTCATCAAAGCTTCCGCGGCAGGGCCTCACCGGGGAGCTGTTTTTT; CDR3aa: CASSSKLPRQGLTGELFF
d_gene: .; v_gene: TRBV10-1; j_gene: TRBJ1-1; abundance: .; CDR3nt: TGCGCCAGCAGTGAGCTACAGGGTGATGAAGCTTTCTTT; CDR3aa: CASSELQGDEAFF
d_gene: .; v_gene: TRBV18; j_gene: TRBJ2-6; abundance: .; CDR3nt: TGTGCCAGCTCACCAGGCGGCTTAGGCTCTGGGGCCAACGTCCTGACTTTC; CDR3aa: CASSPGGLGSGANVLTF
d_gene: .; v_gene: TRBV30; j_gene: TRBJ1-1; abundance: once; CDR3nt: TGTGCCTCGAAAAGGACCCAGGCGGGCACTGAAGCTTTCTTT; CDR3aa: CASKRTQAGTEAFF
d_gene: .; v_gene: TRBV19; j_gene: TRBJ1-4; abundance: .; CDR3nt: TGTGCCAGTAGGAGACAGGCCGATGAAAAACTGTTTTTT; CDR3aa: CASRRQADEKLFF
d_gene: TRBD1; v_gene: TRBV5-5; j_gene: TRBJ1-1; abundance: .; CDR3nt: TGTGCCAGCAGCTTTAGGGACAGAGAGAACACTGAAGCTTTCTTT; CDR3aa: CASSFRDRENTEAFF
d_gene: .; v_gene: TRBV13; j_gene: TRBJ2-7; abundance: .; CDR3nt: TGTGCCAGCAGCTCCATTCAGGGGAACGAGCAGTACTTC; CDR3aa: CASSSIQGNEQYF
d_gene: .; v_gene: TRBV4-1; j_gene: TRBJ1-4; abundance: .; CDR3nt: TGCGCCAGCAGCCTGGGAAGGGGTGCCACTAATGAAAAACTGTTTTTT; CDR3aa: CASSLGRGATNEKLFF
d_gene: TRBD1; v_gene: TRBV29-1; j_gene: TRBJ1-4; abundance: .; CDR3nt: TGCAGCGTTGCTCAGGGGGCGGATGAAAAACTGTTTTTT; CDR3aa: CSVAQGADEKLFF
d_gene: .; v_gene: TRBV9; j_gene: TRBJ2-7; abundance: once; CDR3nt: TGTGCCAGCAGCGTAGGCGGGACCGTCTACGAGCAGTACTTC; CDR3aa: CASSVGGTVYEQYF
d_gene: .; v_gene: TRBV7-9; j_gene: TRBJ2-5; abundance: .; CDR3nt: TGTGCCAGCAGCTTAGGAGGTAGCGAGACCCAGTACTTC; CDR3aa: CASSLGGSETQYF
d_gene: .; v_gene: TRBV4-2; j_gene: TRBJ1-5; abundance: .; CDR3nt: TGTGCCAGCAGCCTCCTGTTTTCGGGGATGAATCAGCCCCAGCATTTT; CDR3aa: CASSLLFSGMNQPQHF
d_gene: TRBD2; v_gene: TRBV6-5; j_gene: TRBJ2-7; abundance: .; CDR3nt: TGTGCCAGCAATCAACTAGCGGGTGAGCAGTACTTC; CDR3aa: CASNQLAGEQYF
d_gene: TRBD2; v_gene: TRBV2; j_gene: TRBJ2-5; abundance: .; CDR3nt: TGTGCCAGCAGTGAAGGCGGGGGTATGGAGACCCAGTACTTC; CDR3aa: CASSEGGGMETQYF